The TCR beta chain described here comes from a study of blood T cell repertoires in COVID-19. Some clones are missing from TCRdb's copy, which holds only in-frame ones; the method was immunoSEQ multiplex PCR. The sample lists approximately 120,000 clones; approximately 71% were seen once. This clone was counted only a few times. Germline values: CDR1 KGHSH, CDR2 LQKENI. Trimming removed 3 bases from V and 2 bases from J, with 17 bases in between. The CDR3 totals 17 residues. V and J are TRBV18 and TRBJ1-5; a possible D gene is TRBD1 (6 bases). Sequencing was done on a sample of peripheral blood. This clonotype was sampled from a woman in her 70s with acute or convalescent COVID-19. The CDR3 loop is CASSPAEQGIGNQPQHF. CDR3 bases: TGTGCCAGCTCACCGGCCGAACAGGGAATAGGCAATCAGCCCCAGCATTTT.